Sequencing of this TCR beta chain was carried out in a study of blood T cells in healthy people across ages (dated by TCRdb to the mid-2010s). About the investigation overall: Template switching captured roughly one uniquely barcoded TCR beta cDNA molecule per two T cells in model experiments. Age-related changes in TCR beta repertoire diversity were measured in the study by deep sequencing normalized with unique cDNA molecular identifiers. The donors were split into four age groups: young (average 16 years), middle-aged (39), aged (more than 55) and long-lived (82). To avoid experimental bias, donors of different ages were distributed randomly across sequencing lanes. The study analyzed two additional independent replicas of 1 million unique cDNA reads from the same blood draw for two donors, one aged 18 to 30 and one aged 80 or older. The full study reports these points: The long-lived group showed more naive CD4+ T cells, fewer expanded clones and increased TCR diversity than the aged group, suggesting age selection. There was a strong correlation between observed TCR beta diversity and the percentage of naive T cells measured by flow cytometry. Donor CMV infection status was unknown, potentially confounding age-related changes in expanded clonotypes. Total diversity estimates from one million sequenced T cells were considered lower bounds and underestimates. As age increased, observed TCR beta diversity per million T cells dropped in a roughly linear way, and a significant reduction was already evident by age around 41. Bulk unsorted PBMC profiling prevented conclusive comparison of naive and antigen-experienced compartments.

The library relied on 5' RACE. Sequenced on an Illumina HiSeq 2500. The second PCR ran for about 7 to 11 cycles and used a J-beta primer mix along with a sample-barcoded 5' primer. A template-switch 5' adaptor carrying 12 random nucleotides introduced a unique molecular identifier onto each TCR beta cDNA molecule. At least 2.5 million CDR3-containing paired-end reads were obtained from each sample. The Mint cDNA synthesis kit, primed by a TRBC-specific oligonucleotide, was used to synthesize first-strand cDNA from all RNA. Following uracil-DNA glycosylase treatment, all cDNA underwent a first 18-cycle PCR with the universal primers M1SS and BC2_uni_R. The published analysis was carried out like this. Normalization of each sample was performed by random selection of 1 million high-quality reads, each carrying a distinct molecular identifier. Instead of being binned into consensus sequences, reads that shared molecular identifiers were thrown out. MiTCR, with a Q25 quality threshold and the strictest error-elimination algorithm, was used for CDR3 identification, clonotype clustering and error correction. A nonparametric unseen species model with Euler transformation was used to estimate a lower bound on total TCR beta diversity. TCRdb itself trimmed the public reads at Q25 with fastp, ran MiXCR and retained productive beta chains. Each CDR3 protein gets just one entry, which takes the most common genes and DNA from the rows behind it. The V and J calls and clone size are TCRdb's, not the authors'. In this sample the table shows about 1.4 million distinct CDR3 sequences, 59% of which occur a single time. The top ten hold roughly 6.3% of the sample.

From the cysteine through the phenylalanine, the CDR3 covers 13 amino acids. The sequence is cut down to CDR3 DNA, 39 bases in frame from base 1. The V and J ends are trimmed by 8 bases and 4 bases, leaving 15 bases between them. CDR1 DFQATT and CDR2 SNEGSKA were looked up in the germline V gene (reference sequence). A word on this clonotype: Its antigen has not been determined. Per-base quality was not reported, and no clone a single base away is much larger than it.

Systemically healthy Caucasian individuals from Russia, about 38 in total and aged roughly 6 to 100 years, were included as donors. About 9.8 milliliters of peripheral blood were drawn from each donor into EDTA-treated Vacutainer tubes. Ficoll-Paque density-gradient centrifugation was used to isolate PBMCs, with at least 6.5 million per sample. Total RNA was extracted from PBMCs with Trizol reagent, with at least 6 micrograms obtained per sample. Naive CD45RAhigh/CD27high T cell percentages were measured by flow cytometry on a PBMC aliquot from every donor. Input material: blood. This receptor was obtained from a young man in good health. The chain is assembled from TRBV20-1 and TRBJ2-1, with the D gene uncertain. The bases read TGCAGTCTAATCACGGTCGATTACAATGAGCAGTTCTTC. This is translated as CSLITVDYNEQFF.